Presented here are 21 T cell receptor beta chains from one specimen sequenced in a study of blood T cell repertoires in COVID-19. Generated by immunoSEQ multiplex PCR, the TCRdb table keeps only in-frame clones and is missing some. The sample comprises about 300,000 clones, about 90% of which are singletons, and roughly 2.9% rests with the top ten. The specimen was PBMCs or T cells enriched from blood (not recorded which). These receptors all come from a woman aged 45-60 years who had been exposed to COVID-19.

The CDR3 here is CASKQAGGDEQYF. The CDR3 DNA sequence: TGTGCCAGCAAACAGGCCGGTGGGGACGAGCAGTACTTC. V is TRBV12-3 or TRBV12-4 and J is TRBJ2-7; tentatively, D is TRBD1 (5 bases). This CDR3 spans 13 amino acids. V was cut by 7 bases and J by 5 bases, with 15 bases left in between.

The chain combines TRBV7-8 with TRBJ2-7; 9 nucleotides align to TRBD2. V dropped 2 bases and J dropped 2; count of bases not matched to a gene: 4. The CDR3 contains 15 residues. Germline V lookup: CDR1 SGHVS, CDR2 FQNEAQ. The CDR3 bases are TGTGCCAGCAGCTTAAGACTAGCGGCAACCTACGAGCAGTACTTC. Its protein product is CASSLRLAATYEQYF.

The chain has TRBV28 and TRBJ1-1; 7 bases are shared with TRBD1. The CDR3 spans 16 residues. Trimming at V came to 3 bases and at J to 11 bases, leaving 18 bases not matched to a gene. The germline V gene has CDR1 MDHEN and CDR2 SYDVKM. The CDR3 region is CASSLSFGGGSVRAFF. The CDR3 DNA is TGTGCCAGCAGTTTGTCTTTTGGAGGGGGCAGTGTTAGGGCTTTCTTT.

The chain links TRBV20-1 to TRBJ1-1, with a possible D match to TRBD1 (5 bases). Germline CDR1 is DFQATT and CDR2 is SNEGSKA (reference sequence). V was trimmed by 3 bases and J by 3 bases, leaving 20 bases between them. CDR3 length: 16 amino acids. CDR3 in amino acids: CSASGLAGHEDTEAFF. As DNA, the CDR3 is TGCAGTGCTAGTGGGTTGGCAGGGCATGAGGACACTGAAGCTTTCTTT.

The chain combines TRBV19 with TRBJ1-1, with D hard to call. The V end was cut by 3 bases, the J end by 7 bases, with 18 bases between. The CDR3 covers 15 residues. Germline lookup yields CDR1 LNHDA and CDR2 SQIVND (reference sequence). The CDR3 nucleotides read TGTGCCAGTAGTATCGCAGGTTCCGAAATATATGAAGCTTTCTTT. The encoded protein is CASSIAGSEIYEAFF.

This rearrangement joins TRBV7-9 to TRBJ1-2; 8 bases align to TRBD1. V shed 5 bases and J 6 bases; nucleotides not matched to a gene: 20. Germline V gene data show CDR1 as SEHNR and CDR2 as FQNEAQ (reference sequence). The CDR3 is 18 amino acids. The CDR3 loop is CASSTRLEVQGALDGYTF. The CDR3 DNA follows: TGTGCCAGCAGCACAAGGTTGGAGGTGCAGGGGGCTCTTGATGGCTACACCTTC.

This chain uses TRBV7-2 with TRBJ2-7, with TRBD1 matching 7 bases. Germline trimming cut 5 bases from V and 0 bases from J; bases unmatched to any gene: 4. In germline, CDR1 is SGHTA, CDR2 FQGNSA. The CDR3 has 14 residues. The CDR3 region is CASSTGQASYEQYF. The CDR3 nucleotides are TGTGCCAGCAGCACCGGACAGGCCTCCTACGAGCAGTACTTC. Using reference TRBV7-2 and TRBJ2-7 for the parts outside the CDR3, the full variable domain is GAGVSQSPSNKVTEKGKDVELRCDPISGHTALYWYRQSLGQGLEFLIYFQGNSAPDKSGLPSDRFSAERTGGSVSTLTIQRTQQEDSAVYLCASSTGQASYEQYFGPGTRLTVT.

The chain is built from TRBV6-5 and TRBJ1-6; TRBD1 matches 10 bases. There are 15 residues in the CDR3. Germline V gene data show CDR1 as MNHEY and CDR2 as SVGAGI. J gave up 8 bases and V 6 bases, and 7 bases lay outside the gene matches. This CDR3 is CASRADRGGHSPLHF. The CDR3 nucleotides read TGTGCCAGCAGAGCGGACAGGGGGGGGCATTCACCCCTCCACTTT.

This sequence joins TRBV2 and TRBJ1-2, with D maybe TRBD1 (6 bases). V lost 3 bases to trimming and J lost 5 bases, with 16 bases between them. The CDR3 is 15 amino acids. Germline assignment: CDR1 SNHLY and CDR2 FYNNEI. CDR3 in amino acids: CASSEYWDITYGYTF. In nucleotides, the CDR3 is TGTGCCAGCAGTGAGTACTGGGACATAACATATGGCTACACCTTC.

The genes are TRBV1 and TRBJ2-3; the table's D gene call, TRBD2, was not cross checked with the DNA. TRBV1 is reported as a pseudogene. CDR3 length equals 16 residues. The CDR3 sequence: CTSSQVAAGYTDTQYF. DNA of the CDR3: TGCACCAGCAGCCAAGTTGCCGCGGGGTACACAGATACGCAGTATTTT.

This chain joins TRBV7-2 and TRBJ1-5; 7 bases line up with TRBD1. V lost 3 bases and J lost 0; bases outside the gene matches: 2. The CDR3 totals 15 residues. Looked up from germline, CDR1 is SGHTA and CDR2 is FQGNSA. CDR3 loop: CASSLTGISNQPQHF. The CDR3 nucleotides read TGTGCCAGCAGCTTGACAGGGATTAGCAATCAGCCCCAGCATTTT.

The chain combines TRBV4-1 with TRBJ2-7; 8 bases match TRBD2. The CDR3 length is 15 residues. V gave up 1 base and J gave up 4 bases; unmatched junction bases: 6. In germline, CDR1 is MGHRA, CDR2 YSYEKL. The CDR3 DNA follows: TGCGCCAGCAGCCAAGGACTAGCGTTACCGTACGAGCAGTACTTC. As protein: CASSQGLALPYEQYF.

The V gene is TRBV19, the J gene TRBJ2-1, with TRBD2 as a possible D gene (6 bases). The germline V gene has CDR1 LNHDA and CDR2 SQIVND (reference sequence). V was trimmed by 3 bases and J by 8 bases, leaving 20 bases between them. There are 16 residues in the CDR3. The DNA of the CDR3 is TGTGCCAGTAGTATGGTTGCGGGGCCGTCTAGGGATGAGCAGTTCTTC. It specifies CASSMVAGPSRDEQFF. Based on the CDR3 plus reference TRBV19 and TRBJ2-1, the full variable domain is DGGITQSPKYLFRKEGQNVTLSCEQNLNHDAMYWYRQDPGQGLRLIYYSQIVNDFQKGDIAEGYSVSREKKESFPLTVTSAQKNPTAFYLCASSMVAGPSRDEQFFGPGTRLTVL.

This sequence joins TRBV28 and TRBJ1-2, with TRBD1 identical over 7 bases. V lost 6 bases to trimming and J lost 5 bases; unmatched junction nucleotides: 9. Germline values: CDR1 MDHEN, CDR2 SYDVKM. The CDR3 runs 14 residues. For the CDR3, the DNA is TGTGCCAGCAGCCGTCCGGGACAGCTTTATGGCTACACCTTC. Its translation is CASSRPGQLYGYTF.

The V and J genes are TRBV2 and TRBJ2-7; 12 positions agree with TRBD1. The J segment lost 4 bases and the V segment lost 4 bases, leaving 5 bases of the junction unmatched. CDR3 length: 15 amino acids. Germline CDR1 and CDR2: SNHLY and FYNNEI. The CDR3 loop is CASSATGQGAYEQYF. The CDR3 DNA is TGTGCCAGCAGTGCTACGGGACAGGGGGCATACGAGCAGTACTTC.

The chain combines TRBV5-1 with TRBJ1-6, with 8 bases fitting TRBD1. Germline CDR1 reads SGHRS; CDR2 reads YFSETQ. Germline trimming cut 4 bases from V and 7 bases from J; bases unmatched to any gene: 4. CDR3 length: 14 residues. This CDR3 is CASSATGDNSPLHF. CDR3 nucleotides: TGCGCCAGCAGCGCGACAGGGGACAATTCACCCCTCCACTTT.

This chain joins TRBV28 and TRBJ2-1; 9 bases fit TRBD1. Per germline, CDR1 MDHEN and CDR2 SYDVKM. The CDR3 has 14 amino acids. V shed 2 bases, J shed 10 bases, and the junction held 6 bases outside the gene matches. DNA for the CDR3: TGTGCCAGCAGTTTAGGGACAGGGAGACGGGAGCAGTTCTTC. This gives the protein CASSLGTGRREQFF. Full variable domain (missing parts from reference TRBV28 and TRBJ2-1): DVKVTQSSRYLVKRTGEKVFLECVQDMDHENMFWYRQDPGLGLRLIYFSYDVKMKEKGDIPEGYSVSREKKERFSLILESASTNQTSMYLCASSLGTGRREQFFGPGTRLTVL.

This clone appeared once. The rearrangement uses TRBV6-5 and TRBJ2-7, with D possibly matching TRBD1 (5 bases). This CDR3 is built from 16 residues. Trimming removed 4 bases at V and 3 bases at J, with 19 bases between. The germline gives CDR1 MNHEY, CDR2 SVGAGI. The CDR3 loop reads CASSSRAGNRYYEQYF. CDR3 sequence (DNA): TGTGCCAGCAGTTCCCGAGCCGGAAACAGGTACTACGAGCAGTACTTC.

This chain connects TRBV6-5 to TRBJ1-2; maybe TRBD1 (5 bases). V was clipped by 4 bases and J by 4 bases, with 19 bases between them. CDR3 length equals 16 residues. In germline, CDR1 is MNHEY, CDR2 SVGAGI. CDR3 protein: CASSSQRGGILYGYTF. CDR3 nucleotide sequence: TGTGCCAGCAGTTCCCAGAGGGGAGGTATTCTCTATGGCTACACCTTC.

On this clone itself: Other DNA sequences in this specimen translate into the identical CDR3. The CDR3: CASSLLAGGYNEQFF. In nucleotides, the CDR3 is TGCGCCAGCAGCTTGCTAGCGGGGGGGTACAATGAGCAGTTCTTC. The chain has TRBV5-1 and TRBJ2-1; TRBD2 matches at 12 bases. Germline V CDR1 and CDR2: SGHRS, YFSETQ. Germline trimming cut 1 base from V and 4 bases from J; bases unmatched to any gene: 0. The CDR3 loop spans 15 amino acids.

V is TRBV28 and J is TRBJ1-2; D is unresolved. V lost 1 base to trimming and J lost 8 bases, with 8 bases between them. The CDR3 is made up of 12 amino acids. Germline V gene lookup returns CDR1 MDHEN and CDR2 SYDVKM. Written as DNA, the CDR3 is TGTGCCAGCAGTTTATCGGGGAAAGGCTACACCTTC. Protein sequence: CASSLSGKGYTF.